This T cell receptor (beta chain) was identified during a study of blood T cell repertoires in COVID-19. Assay: immunoSEQ multiplex PCR; the TCRdb copy retains only in-frame clones and omits some. The table lists 140,000 to 150,000 clones, over 70% of them singletons. The CDR3 totals 12 residues. Trimming shortened V by 5 bases and J by 4 bases, and 9 bases separated the two germline ends. Germline V gene lookup returns CDR1 MNHEY and CDR2 SMNVEV (reference sequence). The specimen sequenced was PBMCs or T cells enriched from blood (not recorded which). The TCR sequence derives from a man between 60 and 70 years old who had recovered from COVID-19. This chain links TRBV27 with TRBJ2-7; no clear D gene. The CDR3 spells CASSGTRYEQYF. The CDR3 region has the DNA TGTGCCAGCAGTGGCACACGTTACGAGCAGTACTTC.